Listed below are T cell receptor beta chains from one sample, sequenced in a study of blood T cell dynamics during melanoma immunotherapy. Using immunoSEQ multiplex PCR, the repertoire was profiled, and TCRdb retains in-frame clones only, with some absent. The sample carries some 20,000 clones, nearly 90% recorded once. This sample comprised blood, obtained from a patient treated with checkpoint blockade. These receptors were obtained from a human donor with melanoma. Each CDR3 is given with its conserved first and last residue. A D gene is named only where the DNA matches it firmly. Size values are once, few and many counts, or a class for expanded clones, and some rows have none.

V gene	J gene	clone size	D gene	CDR3 protein	CDR3 DNA
TRBV5-5	TRBJ2-7	-	-	CASSLLQVLGGYEQYF	TGTGCCAGCAGCTTGTTACAGGTACTGGGTGGCTACGAGCAGTACTTC
TRBV19	TRBJ2-7	-	-	CASSITLGNEQYF	TGTGCCAGTAGTATAACTTTGGGGAACGAGCAGTACTTC
TRBV19	TRBJ1-1	-	-	CASSIWGTEAFF	TGTGCCAGTAGTATATGGGGGACTGAAGCTTTCTTT
TRBV10-1	TRBJ2-1	-	TRBD1	CASKDRGEPHDNEQFF	TGCGCCAGCAAGGACAGGGGGGAACCCCATGACAATGAGCAGTTCTTC
TRBV5-1	TRBJ2-7	-	TRBD1	CASSARTGMGSYEQYF	TGCGCCAGCAGCGCCCGGACAGGCATGGGGTCCTACGAGCAGTACTTC
TRBV6-5	TRBJ2-3	-	-	CASSLAGGDTQYF	TGTGCCAGCAGTCTAGCTGGCGGCGATACGCAGTATTTT
TRBV19	TRBJ1-2	-	-	CASSILGTNYGYTF	TGTGCCAGTAGTATCTTGGGCACTAACTATGGCTACACCTTC
TRBV29-1	TRBJ2-5	-	TRBD1	CSVGIGTGFGETQYF	TGCAGCGTGGGGATTGGGACAGGGTTCGGGGAGACCCAGTACTTC
TRBV30	TRBJ1-6	few	-	CAWLGVGGSPLHF	TGTGCCTGGCTTGGGGTCGGTGGTTCACCCCTCCACTTT
TRBV19	TRBJ2-1	-	TRBD2	CASKRTSGADEQFF	TGTGCCAGTAAAAGGACTAGCGGGGCCGATGAGCAGTTCTTC
TRBV5-1	TRBJ2-3	-	-	CASSQGSDTRSPDTQYF	TGCGCCAGCAGTCAAGGAAGCGACACCAGGAGCCCAGATACGCAGTATTTT
TRBV7-9	TRBJ1-2	few	-	CASSLRAGADGYTF	TGTGCCAGCAGCTTGAGGGCTGGGGCTGATGGCTACACCTTC
TRBV7-9	TRBJ1-5	once	-	CASSLGYRDQPQHF	TGTGCCAGCAGCCTCGGATACAGAGATCAGCCCCAGCATTTT
TRBV7-9	TRBJ2-5	-	TRBD2	CASSGLAGVSETQYF	TGTGCCAGCTCTGGGCTAGCGGGAGTATCGGAGACCCAGTACTTC
TRBV7-9	TRBJ1-1	-	-	CASSLGGLGLEAFF	TGTGCCAGCAGCTTAGGCGGGCTGGGACTTGAAGCTTTCTTT
TRBV6-4	TRBJ1-1	-	TRBD1	CASSDRTGGTEAFF	TGTGCCAGCAGTGACCGGACAGGGGGGACTGAAGCTTTCTTT
TRBV11-2	TRBJ2-3	few	-	CASSLGGFNTDTQYF	TGTGCCAGCAGCTTAGGGGGGTTTAACACAGATACGCAGTATTTT
TRBV2	TRBJ2-3	-	TRBD2	CASSEEAGEVTDTQYF	TGTGCCAGCAGTGAAGAGGCGGGAGAGGTGACAGATACGCAGTATTTT
TRBV13	TRBJ1-3	-	-	CASSLTSGNTIYF	TGTGCCAGCAGCTTAACCTCTGGAAACACCATATATTTT
TRBV27	TRBJ2-7	-	-	CASSRLGSSYEQYF	TGTGCCAGCAGTCGCTTGGGGAGCTCCTACGAGCAGTACTTC
TRBV10-3	TRBJ1-1	-	-	CAISDLSTENTEAFF	TGTGCCATCAGTGACCTCAGTACAGAGAACACTGAAGCTTTCTTT
TRBV28	TRBJ1-2	-	-	CASSLPRDYNYGYTF	TGTGCCAGCAGTTTACCTAGGGACTATAACTATGGCTACACCTTC
TRBV29-1	TRBJ2-5	-	-	CSVGGLKETQYF	TGCAGCGTCGGGGGCCTAAAAGAGACCCAGTACTTC
TRBV9	TRBJ1-1	-	-	CASTSGGANTEAFF	TGTGCCAGCACCAGCGGGGGGGCGAACACTGAAGCTTTCTTT
TRBV4-2	TRBJ2-7	-	TRBD2	CASSPTSVSYEQYF	TGTGCCAGCAGCCCTACTAGCGTCTCCTACGAGCAGTACTTC
TRBV27	TRBJ1-6	-	-	CASSPRPDSPLHF	TGTGCCAGCAGTCCCCGACCGGATTCACCCCTCCACTTT
TRBV30	TRBJ1-4	-	-	CAWSVRQGFEKLFF	TGTGCCTGGAGTGTACGCCAGGGCTTTGAAAAACTGTTTTTT
TRBV19	TRBJ1-2	-	TRBD1	CASSRTGHSIGPYGYTF	TGTGCCAGTAGCAGGACAGGCCATTCCATAGGGCCGTATGGCTACACCTTC
TRBV5-8	TRBJ1-1	once	-	CASITPGVNTEAFF	TGTGCCAGCATAACCCCCGGGGTGAACACTGAAGCTTTCTTT
TRBV13	TRBJ2-1	medium-sized	TRBD2	CASSLSGGGSYNEQFF	TGTGCCAGCAGCTTAAGCGGGGGGGGCTCCTACAATGAGCAGTTCTTC
TRBV13	TRBJ1-2	-	TRBD1	CASSSRTGARIGYTF	TGTGCCAGCAGCTCCCGGACAGGGGCTAGGATAGGCTACACCTTC
TRBV19	TRBJ2-7	-	TRBD2	CASSISPSGKDEQYF	TGTGCCAGTAGTATTTCTCCTAGCGGGAAGGACGAGCAGTACTTC
TRBV6-4	TRBJ1-5	once	-	CASSVSPYSNQPQHF	TGTGCCAGCAGTGTCAGTCCCTATAGCAATCAGCCCCAGCATTTT
TRBV28	TRBJ1-5	-	-	CASSEGQPQHF	TGTGCCAGCAGTGAGGGACAGCCCCAGCATTTT
TRBV28	TRBJ1-6	-	TRBD1	CASSPWTGGTGSSPLHF	TGTGCCAGCAGTCCTTGGACCGGCGGGACAGGGAGTTCACCCCTCCACTTT
TRBV14	TRBJ1-1	-	-	CASSPHLGSTEAFF	TGTGCCAGCAGCCCCCACCTGGGAAGCACTGAAGCTTTCTTT
TRBV5-6	TRBJ1-6	-	-	CASSLLPGVNSPLHF	TGTGCCAGCAGCTTGTTACCAGGGGTAAATTCACCCCTCCACTTT
TRBV9	TRBJ2-3	-	TRBD2	CASSVSGGMKDTQYF	TGTGCCAGCAGCGTGTCGGGAGGGATGAAAGATACGCAGTATTTT
TRBV7-2	TRBJ2-3	-	-	CASSAKGSGTQYF	TGTGCCAGCAGTGCCAAAGGGAGTGGTACGCAGTATTTT
TRBV6-6	TRBJ1-1	-	TRBD1	CASKRGQGAEAFF	TGTGCCAGCAAGAGGGGACAGGGGGCTGAAGCTTTCTTT
TRBV10-3	TRBJ2-5	-	-	CAISEGETQYF	TGTGCCATCAGTGAAGGGGAGACCCAGTACTTC
TRBV6-4	TRBJ2-2	-	TRBD1	CASSDVGQGETGELFF	TGTGCCAGCAGTGACGTCGGACAGGGTGAAACCGGGGAGCTGTTTTTT
TRBV19	TRBJ2-7	medium-sized	-	CASSDPGHIYEQYF	TGTGCCAGTAGTGACCCAGGACACATCTACGAGCAGTACTTC
TRBV6-6	TRBJ2-5	once	TRBD2	CASSPAGTKETQYF	TGTGCCAGCAGCCCCGCCGGGACTAAGGAGACCCAGTACTTC
TRBV4-3	TRBJ2-1	-	-	CASSQERLIEQFF	TGCGCCAGCAGCCAAGAAAGGTTAATTGAGCAGTTCTTC
TRBV27	TRBJ1-2	few	-	CASSSGGAGNYGYTF	TGTGCCAGCAGTTCTGGGGGCGCAGGAAACTATGGCTACACCTTC
TRBV11-2	TRBJ2-7	-	-	CASSLGLAIFYEQYF	TGTGCCAGCAGCTTAGGGCTAGCTATATTCTACGAGCAGTACTTC
TRBV5-1	TRBJ1-1	-	-	CASSSTMNTEAFF	TGCGCCAGCAGCTCGACAATGAACACTGAAGCTTTCTTT
TRBV15	TRBJ2-1	-	TRBD2	CATSRGDLAGREQFF	TGTGCCACCAGCAGGGGGGACCTAGCGGGGCGGGAGCAGTTCTTC
TRBV5-1	TRBJ1-2	-	-	CATRPPGAPDGYTF	TGCGCCACCAGACCTCCGGGAGCCCCCGATGGCTACACCTTC
TRBV29-1	TRBJ2-5	-	TRBD2	CSVVPGGETQYF	TGCAGCGTTGTACCGGGAGGAGAGACCCAGTACTTC
TRBV9	TRBJ1-5	-	-	CASSDDPGSGQPQHF	TGTGCCAGCAGCGACGACCCGGGGTCAGGACAGCCCCAGCATTTT
TRBV19	TRBJ2-7	once	TRBD1	CASSIPPGQGTPYEQYF	TGTGCCAGTAGTATCCCGCCGGGACAGGGGACCCCCTACGAGCAGTACTTC